This is a list of T cell receptor beta chains from one sample in a study of neoadjuvant anti-PD-1 for oral cavity cancer. Some clones are missing from TCRdb's copy, which holds only in-frame ones; the method was immunoSEQ multiplex PCR. The sample shows tens of thousands of clones, more than 35% of them seen only once. Here the sequenced sample was tumor tissue, taken after nivolumab (anti-PD-1) treatment. All receptors come from a person aged 40-85 years with oral cavity squamous cell carcinoma. Each CDR3 is given with its conserved first and last residue. The order of the fields is V gene, D gene, J gene, clone size, CDR3 protein, CDR3 DNA. D genes are given only for firm matches. Size is stated for part of the rows, as once, few or many counts, or as a class when the clone is expanded.

TRBV6-1	TRBD1	TRBJ1-1	-	CASSETGGVSTEAFF	TGTGCCAGCAGTGAAACAGGGGGCGTAAGCACTGAAGCTTTCTTT
TRBV28	-	TRBJ1-1	-	CASSLLGTEAFF	TGTGCCAGCAGTTTATTGGGGACTGAAGCTTTCTTT
TRBV27	TRBD1	TRBJ2-7	many	CASRTDRRFYEQYF	TGTGCCAGCAGAACGGACAGGCGATTCTACGAGCAGTACTTC
TRBV30	-	TRBJ1-3	many	CAWKGLGNTIYF	TGTGCCTGGAAGGGGTTGGGAAACACCATATATTTT
TRBV28	TRBD2	TRBJ2-7	many	CASSGLSGVSYEQYF	TGTGCCAGCAGTGGACTTAGCGGGGTCTCCTACGAGCAGTACTTC
TRBV5-1	TRBD1	TRBJ2-7	-	CASSFGTGSYEQYF	TGCGCCAGCAGCTTCGGGACAGGTTCCTACGAGCAGTACTTC
TRBV5-1	-	TRBJ2-7	-	CASSLVGDGYEQYF	TGCGCCAGCAGCTTGGTAGGGGACGGGTACGAGCAGTACTTC
TRBV30	-	TRBJ1-2	-	CAWSVPHNYGYTF	TGTGCCTGGAGTGTTCCTCATAACTATGGCTACACCTTC
TRBV4-1	-	TRBJ1-1	few	CASSQQRDNTEAFF	TGCGCCAGCAGCCAACAGAGGGATAACACTGAAGCTTTCTTT
TRBV15	TRBD1	TRBJ1-5	-	CATRKQGPVGQPQHF	TGTGCCACCAGAAAACAGGGGCCGGTCGGGCAGCCCCAGCATTTT
TRBV7-6	-	TRBJ2-7	-	CASSKGETRSYEQYF	TGTGCCAGCAGCAAGGGGGAGACTCGCTCCTACGAGCAGTACTTC
TRBV7-9	-	TRBJ1-2	-	CASSLHGGFANYGYTF	TGTGCCAGCAGCCTTCACGGGGGGTTTGCTAACTATGGCTACACCTTC
TRBV6-1	-	TRBJ1-2	medium-sized	CASDSGTAIGGYTF	TGTGCCAGCGACTCCGGGACCGCAATTGGGGGCTACACCTTC
TRBV19	TRBD1	TRBJ1-1	-	CASSIKGQGYTEAFF	TGTGCCAGTAGTATAAAAGGACAGGGTTATACTGAAGCTTTCTTT
TRBV5-1	-	TRBJ2-5	few	CASSPPTRSQYF	TGCGCCAGCAGCCCGCCCACACGGTCTCAGTACTTC
TRBV5-4	-	TRBJ2-7	-	CASRPDSDKYEQYF	TGTGCCAGCAGACCGGACAGCGACAAGTACGAGCAGTACTTC
TRBV9	TRBD2	TRBJ2-3	few	CASSVVGLATPTDTQYF	TGTGCCAGCAGCGTAGTGGGACTAGCGACACCCACAGATACGCAGTATTTT
TRBV7-9	-	TRBJ2-7	few	CASSLEEGPTYEQYF	TGTGCCAGCAGCTTAGAGGAGGGACCCACCTACGAGCAGTACTTC
TRBV2	-	TRBJ2-7	few	CASNAAGTPYEQYF	TGTGCCAGCAATGCTGCAGGGACGCCCTACGAGCAGTACTTC
TRBV5-4	-	TRBJ2-7	many	CASSSGRWDYEQYF	TGTGCCAGCAGCTCGGGACGCTGGGACTACGAGCAGTACTTC
TRBV7-9	-	TRBJ2-3	-	CASSFSRDTQYF	TGTGCCAGCAGCTTCTCGAGGGATACGCAGTATTTT
TRBV18	-	TRBJ1-5	-	CASSPPGTSNQPQHF	TGTGCCAGCTCACCACCCGGGACAAGCAATCAGCCCCAGCATTTT
TRBV19	-	TRBJ1-2	-	CASKNNYGYTF	TGTGCCAGTAAAAATAACTATGGCTACACCTTC
TRBV9	-	TRBJ1-1	-	CASSPGTSLMNTEAFF	TGTGCCAGCAGCCCAGGAACGAGTCTCATGAACACTGAAGCTTTCTTT
TRBV7-9	-	TRBJ2-4	few	CASSSYRAPLAKNIQYF	TGTGCCAGCAGCTCGTACCGGGCGCCACTAGCCAAAAACATTCAGTACTTC
TRBV19	TRBD1	TRBJ1-5	-	CASSMSTGGKNQPQHF	TGTGCCAGTAGTATGTCGACAGGGGGTAAGAATCAGCCCCAGCATTTT
TRBV5-1	TRBD1	TRBJ2-5	many	CASSMGQKETQYF	TGCGCCAGCAGCATGGGACAGAAAGAGACCCAGTACTTC
TRBV11-2	-	TRBJ1-6	-	CASSLVNRPGSYNSPLHF	TGTGCCAGCAGCTTAGTAAACAGGCCCGGGTCCTATAATTCACCCCTCCACTTT
TRBV7-9	-	TRBJ1-2	few	CASSLNQGGYTF	TGTGCCAGCAGCTTAAATCAGGGAGGCTACACCTTC
TRBV5-1	-	TRBJ2-5	few	CASSLAGETQYF	TGCGCCAGCAGCTTGGCCGGAGAGACCCAGTACTTC
TRBV11-3	-	TRBJ1-1	few	CASSLGGGEGAFF	TGTGCCAGCAGCTTAGGTGGAGGGGAAGGAGCTTTCTTT
TRBV30	-	TRBJ1-2	few	CAWSVQGYGYTF	TGTGCCTGGAGTGTACAAGGCTATGGCTACACCTTC
TRBV2	TRBD1	TRBJ1-2	-	CASTSGQGAWGYTF	TGTGCCAGCACGTCAGGACAGGGGGCTTGGGGCTACACCTTC
TRBV20-1	-	TRBJ2-5	-	CSASVIGTQYF	TGCAGTGCTAGCGTCATAGGGACCCAGTACTTC
TRBV15	TRBD2	TRBJ2-7	-	CATSRKTSGRIYEQYF	TGTGCCACCAGCAGGAAGACTAGCGGGAGAATCTACGAGCAGTACTTC
TRBV7-2	-	TRBJ1-4	-	CASSAQGFSTNEKLFF	TGTGCCAGCAGCGCGCAGGGATTTTCAACTAATGAAAAACTGTTTTTT
TRBV28	-	TRBJ2-6	-	CASSFQGSWTNVLTF	TGTGCCAGCAGTTTCCAGGGAAGTTGGACCAACGTCCTGACTTTC
TRBV2	TRBD1	TRBJ1-5	-	CASSPTGAFQPQHF	TGTGCCAGCAGTCCGACAGGGGCATTTCAGCCCCAGCATTTT
TRBV27	-	TRBJ2-7	many	CASSRSGPYEQYF	TGTGCCAGCAGTCGGTCAGGACCTTACGAGCAGTACTTC
TRBV11-3	-	TRBJ2-7	many	CASSENSGHSYEQYF	TGTGCCAGCAGTGAAAACTCAGGGCACTCCTACGAGCAGTACTTC